This T cell receptor beta chain came from a study of shared clonotypes between healthy human individuals. Study details: Three plates were used per donor for CD4 naive, three for CD4 memory, two for CD8 naive and one for CD8 memory. Findings and caveats of the study: Clonotype sharing among donors was expected to depend on sequencing depth.

CD45RO-negative cells were positively selected for CCR7, leaving out terminally differentiated effector memory CD45RA+ cells. In the case of this clone: Its antigen is as yet unknown.

Repertoires were generated with immunoSEQ multiplex PCR, while TCRdb's copy carries only in-frame clones and drops some. Of about 870,000 clones listed, almost 95% were seen once; the top ten hold about 25%. V was trimmed by 10 bases and J by 0 bases, leaving 18 bases between them. The CDR3 runs 15 residues. Germline V gene data show CDR1 as MRHNA and CDR2 as SNTAGT. The TCR originated in a man aged 25 to 40 in good health. Sequences were obtained from naive CD8+ T cells sorted from blood. The chain carries TRBV6-4 and TRBJ1-1; possibly TRBD1 for D (5 bases). CDR3 in DNA: TGTGCCAAGCAGACAGCAAACGGAATGAACACTGAAGCTTTCTTT. This encodes CAKQTANGMNTEAFF.